Following are 14 T cell receptor beta chains from one sample sequenced in a study of blood T cell repertoires in COVID-19. The protocol was immunoSEQ multiplex PCR, while the TCRdb copy is restricted to in-frame clones and leaves out a portion. The sample has around 130,000 clones, about 88% seen once. Sequencing was done on a sample of peripheral blood. The receptor source for this set is an elderly woman with acute or convalescent COVID-19.

The CDR3 is CASSLDGASGELFF. The CDR3 nucleotides read TGTGCCAGCAGCTTAGATGGAGCTTCGGGGGAGCTGTTTTTT. This chain uses TRBV11-3 with TRBJ2-2; D unresolved. The V gene lost 0 bases and the J gene lost 8 bases, with 10 bases spanning the gap. This CDR3 has 14 residues. The V gene's germline CDR1 is SGHNT and CDR2 YENEEA.

The chain uses TRBV29-1 and TRBJ2-2; either TRBD1 or TRBD2 may supply D (10 bases each). With 5 bases removed from V and 4 bases from J, the gap between germline ends came to 23 bases. This CDR3 contains 17 residues. Germline V CDR1 and CDR2: SQVTM, ANQGSEA. CDR3 DNA sequence: TGCAGCGTTCCGGGACAGGGGTTAGCGGGAGGCACCGGGGAGCTGTTTTTT. As protein: CSVPGQGLAGGTGELFF.

The rearrangement links TRBV5-4 to TRBJ2-3; TRBD2 aligns across 9 bases. In germline, CDR1 is SGHNT, CDR2 YYREEE (reference sequence). CDR3 length: 14 amino acids. Unmatched junction bases numbered 5, after V lost 3 bases and J lost 6 bases. CDR3 residues: CASSSFSGGDTQYF. The CDR3 coding sequence is TGTGCCAGCAGCTCTTTTAGCGGGGGTGATACGCAGTATTTT.

This chain connects TRBV15 to TRBJ1-2; D is unclear. V lost 1 base to trimming and J lost 4 bases, with 13 bases between them. Germline lookup yields CDR1 LNHNV and CDR2 YYDKDF (reference sequence). This CDR3 contains 15 residues. CDR3 DNA sequence: TGTGCCACCAGCAGAGCGGACCGGGAAATCTATGGCTACACCTTC. This encodes CATSRADREIYGYTF.

This clone occurred a few times. This chain links TRBV30 with TRBJ1-2; maybe TRBD1 (5 bases). Looked up from germline, CDR1 is GTSNPN and CDR2 is SVGIG (reference sequence). The CDR3 contains 14 residues. Trimming stripped 0 bases from V and 4 bases from J, with 12 bases between. CDR3 loop: CAWSVYRGSYGYTF. CDR3 nucleotide sequence: TGTGCCTGGAGTGTTTATAGGGGTAGCTATGGCTACACCTTC.

CDR3 sequence reads: CASSASATNEKLFF. In nucleotides, the CDR3 is TGTGCCAGCAGCGCCAGTGCAACTAATGAAAAACTGTTTTTT. V is TRBV9 and J is TRBJ1-4; the D is unclear. Germline V gene data show CDR1 as SGDLS and CDR2 as YYNGEE. Trimming took 3 bases from V and 0 from J, leaving 6 bases between them. The CDR3 is 14 amino acids.

The rearrangement joins TRBV5-1 to TRBJ1-6, with 9 nucleotides matching TRBD1. After removal of 0 bases from V and 9 bases from J, the junction contained 1 base not matched to a gene. This CDR3 is built from 14 residues. Germline CDR1 SGHRS, CDR2 YFSETQ. CDR3 nucleotide sequence: TGCGCCAGCAGCTTGGGGGACAGGGTTTCACCCCTCCACTTT. It encodes CASSLGDRVSPLHF.

The rearrangement joins TRBV10-3 to TRBJ1-5; D unresolved. The germline V gene has CDR1 ENHRY and CDR2 SYGVKD. Trimming shortened V by 2 bases and J by 5 bases, and 7 bases separated the two germline ends. This CDR3 comprises 13 residues. CDR3 sequence (DNA): TGTGCCATCAGTGAGACGAGCCATCAGCCCCAGCATTTT. Translating gives CAISETSHQPQHF.

This rearrangement joins TRBV21-1 to TRBJ2-1; TRBD1 is taken as the D call from the table, unchecked against the DNA. TRBV21-1 is marked as a pseudogene. The CDR3 totals 16 residues. Here the CDR3 reads CASRKPDIPSNNEQFF. The CDR3 DNA is TGTGCCAGCAGAAAACCGGACATCCCAAGCAACAATGAGCAGTTCTTC.

V usage is TRBV27 and J usage is TRBJ2-1, with TRBD2 matching 7 bases. The germline V gene has CDR1 MNHEY and CDR2 SMNVEV (reference sequence). CDR3 length: 14 amino acids. Losses at the gene ends were 3 bases for V and 1 base for J; bases not matched to a gene: 0. CDR3 coding DNA: TGTGCCAGCAGTTTGGGGGGGTCCTACAATGAGCAGTTCTTC. Encoded protein: CASSLGGSYNEQFF.

In this sample, this clone turned up a few times. This chain links TRBV7-8 with TRBJ2-5; 7 bases map to TRBD2. CDR3 length: 15 amino acids. Trimming at V came to 0 bases and at J to 5 bases, leaving 6 bases not matched to a gene. Germline V gene sequence: CDR1 SGHVS, CDR2 FQNEAQ. The CDR3 is CASSLARMGGETQYF. For the CDR3, the DNA is TGTGCCAGCAGCTTAGCAAGGATGGGGGGGGAGACCCAGTACTTC.

The genes are TRBV6-5 and TRBJ1-1; D not resolved. Trimming took 6 bases from V and 1 from J, leaving 12 bases between them. Germline loops: CDR1 MNHEY, CDR2 SVGAGI. The CDR3 totals 14 residues. The CDR3 nucleotides are TGTGCCAGCAGCGAGGAGTACAAGAACACTGAAGCTTTCTTT. Its protein product is CASSEEYKNTEAFF.

This chain links TRBV23-1 with TRBJ1-2, with D possibly TRBD1 on 5 matching bases. TRBV23-1 is assigned to the ORF class and has an uncertain function. The CDR3 loop spans 14 amino acids. Trimming took 1 base from V and 1 from J, leaving 7 bases between them. The CDR3 DNA reads TGCGCCAGCAGTCAATGGGGACTTAACTATGGCTACACCTTC. As protein: CASSQWGLNYGYTF.

J is TRBJ2-1 and V is TRBV4-1, with D possibly TRBD2 on 6 matching bases. The CDR3 is made up of 16 amino acids. Germline CDR1 reads MGHRA; CDR2 reads YSYEKL. V lost 1 base and J 6 bases, leaving 16 bases between the germline ends. The CDR3 DNA sequence: TGCGCCAGCAGCCAAGCTTCCGGGACTTTGGTCAATGAGCAGTTCTTC. Translation: CASSQASGTLVNEQFF.